The 18 T cell receptor beta chains below were found in one sample sequenced in a study of PD-1 blockade in mismatch repair-deficient tumors. Sequenced by immunoSEQ multiplex PCR; TCRdb stores in-frame clones only, minus some. The sample includes approximately 100,000 clones, about four fifths of them seen just once. The input for sequencing was peripheral blood, taken about 36 weeks after starting pembrolizumab. The receptors were sampled from an adult with mismatch repair-deficient cancer.

This chain joins TRBV7-9 and TRBJ1-1; D unresolved. There are 13 residues in the CDR3. Germline lookup yields CDR1 SEHNR and CDR2 FQNEAQ (reference sequence). V lost 5 bases, J lost 0 bases, and 7 bases lay in between. The CDR3 spells CASSTTVNTEAFF. CDR3 in DNA: TGTGCCAGCAGCACGACTGTGAACACTGAAGCTTTCTTT.

The table lists this clone with a few counts. This sequence joins TRBV29-1 and TRBJ1-1; TRBD1 matches 8 bases. CDR1 is SQVTM and CDR2 is ANQGSEA in the germline V gene. The CDR3 consists of 13 residues. CDR3 sequence (DNA): TGCCGAGCACAGGACAGGGCGAACACTGAAGCTTTCTTT. It encodes CRAQDRANTEAFF.

The J gene is TRBJ2-7, the V gene TRBV10-3, with a weak D call TRBD2 (6 bases). Germline CDR1 ENHRY, CDR2 SYGVKD. V gave up 6 bases and J gave up 4 bases, with 13 bases separating them. This CDR3 has 13 residues. CDR3 region: CAIREVGGYEQYF. CDR3 DNA: TGTGCCATCAGGGAGGTCGGGGGTTACGAGCAGTACTTC.

V usage is TRBV30 and J usage is TRBJ2-7, with D perhaps matching TRBD1 or TRBD2 (5 bases each). The CDR3 is 14 amino acids. The germline V gene encodes CDR1 GTSNPN and CDR2 SVGIG (reference sequence). The V end was cut by 3 bases, the J end by 1 base, with 13 bases between. The CDR3 protein is CAWRNRDVSYEQYF. The DNA of the CDR3 is TGTGCCTGGAGAAACCGGGACGTGTCCTACGAGCAGTACTTC.

The chain employs TRBV29-1 and TRBJ2-7; 7 nucleotides agree with TRBD1. The V gene's germline CDR1 is SQVTM and CDR2 ANQGSEA. With 4 bases clipped from V and 0 bases from J, the junction kept 3 bases outside the gene matches. The CDR3 totals 13 residues. The CDR3 nucleotides read TGCAGCGTTGTACAGGGGAGCTCCTACGAGCAGTACTTC. Amino acids: CSVVQGSSYEQYF.

This clone occurred once. DNA of the CDR3: TGTGCCAGCAGCGTTCGGGGGAACACTGAAGCTTTCTTT. Translated: CASSVRGNTEAFF. V gene TRBV11-3 combines with J gene TRBJ1-1; D ambiguous. The CDR3 is 13 residues long. Trimming left V 5 bases short and J 1 base short, with 8 bases between. Germline CDR1 SGHNT, CDR2 YENEEA.

A few counts support this clone. The J gene is TRBJ2-2, the V gene TRBV6-1; no clear D gene. The CDR3 covers 13 residues. CDR1 MNHNS and CDR2 SASEGT come from the germline V gene. V gave up 3 bases and J gave up 1 base, with 3 bases separating them. The CDR3 loop reads CASSDRNTGELFF. The CDR3 DNA is TGTGCCAGCAGTGACCGGAACACCGGGGAGCTGTTTTTT.

The chain couples TRBV12-5 to TRBJ2-5, with D uncertain. CDR1 is LGHNT and CDR2 is FRNRAP in the germline V gene. This CDR3 comprises 14 residues. V was shortened by 6 bases and J by 2 bases, with 13 bases between the two germline ends. CDR3 in amino acids: CASGGAFPQETQYF. CDR3 nucleotides: TGTGCTAGTGGAGGTGCGTTTCCTCAAGAGACCCAGTACTTC. Full variable domain (outside the CDR3, taken from reference TRBV12-5 and TRBJ2-5): DARVTQTPRHKVTEMGQEVTMRCQPILGHNTVFWYRQTMMQGLELLAYFRNRAPLDDSGMPKDRFSAEMPDATLATLKIQPSEPRDSAVYFCASGGAFPQETQYFGPGTRLLVL.

J is TRBJ1-1 and V is TRBV7-2, with D uncertain. The germline gives CDR1 SGHTA, CDR2 FQGNSA. Trimming took off 4 bases at V and 4 bases at J, with 10 bases between the two ends. The CDR3 is 13 amino acids. The CDR3 here is CASSSPRGTEAFF. CDR3 in DNA: TGTGCCAGCAGCTCCCCCCGGGGCACTGAAGCTTTCTTT.

The chain uses TRBV11-1 and TRBJ2-1, with 15 bases matching TRBD2. Germline V CDR1 and CDR2: SGHAT, FQDESV (reference sequence). The CDR3 consists of 16 residues. With V trimmed by 5 bases and J by 7 bases, 6 bases remained unmatched. The CDR3 here is CASSPGLAGGQNEQFF. CDR3 DNA: TGTGCCAGCAGCCCGGGACTAGCGGGAGGACAAAATGAGCAGTTCTTC.

The genes are TRBV7-3 and TRBJ1-1; D perhaps matches TRBD1 (5 bases). V was shortened by 5 bases and J by 5 bases, with 12 bases between the two germline ends. Germline V gives CDR1 SGHTA, CDR2 FQGTGA. CDR3 length equals 13 residues. For the CDR3, the DNA is TGTGCCAGCAGCCCTAATCAGGGTACTGAAGCTTTCTTT. Its translation: CASSPNQGTEAFF.

The gene calls are TRBV11-2 and TRBJ2-1; 10 nucleotides agree with TRBD2. Germline V gives CDR1 SGHAT, CDR2 FQNNGV. V lost 4 bases to trimming and J lost 3 bases; unmatched junction nucleotides: 9. The CDR3 runs to 17 residues. Here the CDR3 reads CASSSTTGTSDYNEQFF. The CDR3 bases are TGTGCCAGCAGCTCTACGACGGGGACTAGCGACTACAATGAGCAGTTCTTC.

The chain is built from TRBV2 and TRBJ2-7, with 7 bases matching TRBD1. CDR3 length equals 13 residues. From germline, CDR1 is SNHLY and CDR2 FYNNEI. The V and J ends lost 6 bases and 3 bases, in that order; junction bases with no gene match: 5. This CDR3 is CASSPRTGYEQYF. CDR3 DNA: TGTGCCAGCAGCCCACGGACAGGCTACGAGCAGTACTTC.

The chain joins TRBV2 to TRBJ2-4; TRBD2 is a possible D gene (5 bases). V dropped 8 bases and J dropped 5 bases, with 19 bases sitting between them. The CDR3 has 15 residues. CDR1 SNHLY and CDR2 FYNNEI come from the germline V gene. The CDR3 spells CASANRGNRENIQYF. The CDR3 DNA is TGTGCCAGCGCAAATCGGGGAAACCGAGAAAACATTCAGTACTTC. The entire variable domain, with the rest obtained from reference TRBV2 and TRBJ2-4, is as follows: EPEVTQTPSHQVTQMGQEVILRCVPISNHLYFYWYRQILGQKVEFLVSFYNNEISEKSEIFDDQFSVERPDGSNFTLKIRSTKLEDSAMYFCASANRGNRENIQYFGAGTRLSVL.

The chain couples TRBV7-2 to TRBJ2-7; 12 nucleotides agree with TRBD2. CDR1 SGHTA and CDR2 FQGNSA come from the germline V gene. The CDR3 is made up of 16 amino acids. The trim removed 4 bases at V and 6 bases at J, leaving 10 bases unmatched. The CDR3 here is CASSSARLAGAGEQYF. The DNA for the CDR3 is TGTGCCAGCAGCTCGGCCAGACTAGCGGGAGCAGGCGAGCAGTACTTC.

The rearrangement joins TRBV4-2 to TRBJ1-2; tentative D call: TRBD1 (6 bases). Germline lookup yields CDR1 LGHNA and CDR2 YNFKEQ. Trimming removed 8 bases at V and 3 bases at J, with 16 bases between. The CDR3 runs 14 residues. CDR3 in amino acids: CASRSRGGDYGYTF. In nucleotides, the CDR3 is TGTGCCAGCCGCTCGAGGGGGGGGGACTATGGCTACACCTTC.

The CDR3 nucleotides are TGTGCCAGCAGTGTACGAGCAGACACTGAAGCTTTCTTT. Residues: CASSVRADTEAFF. The genes are TRBV6-1 and TRBJ1-1; D not certain. This CDR3 contains 13 residues. The V end lost 4 bases, the J end lost 3 bases, and 9 bases lay between the germline ends. Germline loops: CDR1 MNHNS, CDR2 SASEGT.

This clone showed up just a few times. V gene TRBV7-9 combines with J gene TRBJ1-2; unclear D gene. Germline lookup yields CDR1 SEHNR and CDR2 FQNEAQ (reference sequence). This CDR3 region has 15 residues. Trimming left V 8 bases short and J 4 bases short, with 20 bases between. CDR3 DNA: TGTGCCAGCGGTAATCCAAATGTGCGCTCCTATGGCTACACCTTC. This gives the protein CASGNPNVRSYGYTF.